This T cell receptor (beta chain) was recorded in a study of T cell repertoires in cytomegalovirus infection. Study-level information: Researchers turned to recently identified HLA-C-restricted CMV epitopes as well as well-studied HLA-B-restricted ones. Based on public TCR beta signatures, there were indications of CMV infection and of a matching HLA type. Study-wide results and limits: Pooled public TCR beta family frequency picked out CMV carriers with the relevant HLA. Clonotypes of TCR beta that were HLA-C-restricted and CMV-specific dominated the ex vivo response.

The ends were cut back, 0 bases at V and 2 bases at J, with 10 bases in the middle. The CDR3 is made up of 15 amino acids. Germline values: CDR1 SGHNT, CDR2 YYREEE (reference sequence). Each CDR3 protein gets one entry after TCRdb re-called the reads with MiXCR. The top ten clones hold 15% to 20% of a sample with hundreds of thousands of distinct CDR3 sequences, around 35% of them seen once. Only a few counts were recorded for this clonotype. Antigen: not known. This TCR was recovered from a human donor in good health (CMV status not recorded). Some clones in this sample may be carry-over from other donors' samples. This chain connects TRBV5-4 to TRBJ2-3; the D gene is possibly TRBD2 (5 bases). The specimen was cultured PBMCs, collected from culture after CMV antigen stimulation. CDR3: CASSLGRGFTDTQYF. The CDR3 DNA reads TGTGCCAGCAGCTTGGGCCGGGGATTCACAGATACGCAGTATTTT.